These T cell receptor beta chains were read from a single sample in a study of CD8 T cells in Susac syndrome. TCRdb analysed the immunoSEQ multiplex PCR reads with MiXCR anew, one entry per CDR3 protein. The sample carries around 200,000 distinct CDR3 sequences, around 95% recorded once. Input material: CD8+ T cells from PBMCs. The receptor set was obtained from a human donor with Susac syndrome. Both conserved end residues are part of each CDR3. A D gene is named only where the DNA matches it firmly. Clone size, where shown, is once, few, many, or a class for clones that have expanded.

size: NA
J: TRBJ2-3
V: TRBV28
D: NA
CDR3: CASSFEQWVEGTDTQYF
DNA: TGTGCCAGCAGTTTTGAGCAATGGGTCGAAGGCACAGATACGCAGTATTTT

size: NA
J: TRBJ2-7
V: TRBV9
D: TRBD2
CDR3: CASSVGSGGDEQYF
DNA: TGTGCCAGCAGCGTTGGCAGCGGGGGCGACGAGCAGTACTTC

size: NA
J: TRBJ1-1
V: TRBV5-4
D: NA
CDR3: CASSWEQGPMNTEAFF
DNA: TGTGCCAGCAGCTGGGAACAGGGCCCTATGAACACTGAAGCTTTCTTT

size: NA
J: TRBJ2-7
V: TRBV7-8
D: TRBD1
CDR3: CASSHHGQGAYEQYF
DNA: TGTGCCAGCAGCCACCATGGACAGGGGGCTTACGAGCAGTACTTC

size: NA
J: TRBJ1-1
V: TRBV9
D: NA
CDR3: CASSVAGANTEAFF
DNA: TGTGCCAGCAGCGTAGCAGGGGCGAACACTGAAGCTTTCTTT

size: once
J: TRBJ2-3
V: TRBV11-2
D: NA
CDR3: CASSFPEGDWGTDTQYF
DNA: TGTGCCAGCAGCTTCCCAGAGGGGGATTGGGGCACAGATACGCAGTATTTT

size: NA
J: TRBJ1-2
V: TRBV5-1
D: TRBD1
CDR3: CASSLTGAQNGYTF
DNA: TGCGCCAGCAGCTTGACAGGGGCACAGAATGGCTACACCTTC

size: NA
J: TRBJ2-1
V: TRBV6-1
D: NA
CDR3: CASSERGTFNNEQFF
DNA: TGTGCCAGCAGTGAACGGGGGACATTTAACAATGAGCAGTTCTTC

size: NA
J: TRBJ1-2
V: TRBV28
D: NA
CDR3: CASSDGDGYTF
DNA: TGTGCCAGCTCCGATGGGGATGGCTACACCTTC

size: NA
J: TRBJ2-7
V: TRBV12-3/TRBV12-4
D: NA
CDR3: CASSFGLDTYEQYF
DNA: TGTGCCAGCAGTTTTGGGTTGGACACCTACGAGCAGTACTTC

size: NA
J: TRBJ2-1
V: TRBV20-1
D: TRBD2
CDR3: CSAGRLAGDLEQFF
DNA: TGCAGTGCTGGAAGACTAGCGGGAGACCTCGAGCAGTTCTTC

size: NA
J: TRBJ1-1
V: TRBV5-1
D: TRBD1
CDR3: CASTGQVLEMGTEAFF
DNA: TGCGCCAGCACCGGACAGGTTCTAGAGATGGGGACTGAAGCTTTCTTT

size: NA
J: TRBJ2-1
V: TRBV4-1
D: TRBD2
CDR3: CASSRASGGHNTYNEQFF
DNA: TGCGCCAGCAGCAGAGCTAGCGGGGGCCACAACACTTACAATGAGCAGTTCTTC

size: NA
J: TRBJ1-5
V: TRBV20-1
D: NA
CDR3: CSARDRDSNQPQHF
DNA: TGCAGTGCTAGAGATCGGGACAGCAATCAGCCCCAGCATTTT

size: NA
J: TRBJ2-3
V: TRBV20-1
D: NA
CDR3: CSARDGLRTSSTEDTQYF
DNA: TGCAGTGCTAGAGATGGGCTTCGAACTAGCTCAACGGAGGATACGCAGTATTTT

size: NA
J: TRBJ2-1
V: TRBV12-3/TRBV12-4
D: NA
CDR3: CASSPETVNFGNEQFF
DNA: TGTGCCAGCAGCCCAGAGACGGTCAATTTCGGCAATGAGCAGTTCTTC

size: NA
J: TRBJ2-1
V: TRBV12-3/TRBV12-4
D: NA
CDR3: CASSLNSQGGYEQFF
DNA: TGTGCCAGCAGTTTGAATTCTCAGGGGGGCTATGAGCAGTTCTTC

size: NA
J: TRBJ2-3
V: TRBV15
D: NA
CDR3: CATSGGWSISTDTQYF
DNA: TGTGCCACCAGCGGCGGGTGGTCCATTAGCACAGATACGCAGTATTTT

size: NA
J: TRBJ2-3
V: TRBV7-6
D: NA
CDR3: CASSLARTARDTQYF
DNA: TGTGCCAGCAGCTTAGCTCGAACGGCCCGAGATACGCAGTATTTT

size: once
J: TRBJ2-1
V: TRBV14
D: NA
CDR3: CASSQAPGSYNEQFF
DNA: TGTGCCAGCAGCCAAGCACCAGGGTCCTACAATGAGCAGTTCTTC

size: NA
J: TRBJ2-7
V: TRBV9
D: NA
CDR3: CASSVAPGRYEQYF
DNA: TGTGCCAGCAGCGTCGCCCCGGGAAGGTACGAGCAGTACTTC

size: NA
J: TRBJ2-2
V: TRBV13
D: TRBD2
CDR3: CASSPAGGWSTGELFF
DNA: TGTGCCAGCAGCCCAGCGGGAGGGTGGAGCACCGGGGAGCTGTTTTTT

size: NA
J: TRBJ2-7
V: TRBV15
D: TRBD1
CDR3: CATSRVTGGREQYF
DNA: TGTGCCACCAGCAGAGTAACAGGGGGTCGCGAGCAGTACTTC

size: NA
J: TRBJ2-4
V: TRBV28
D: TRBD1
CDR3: CASSLSIGQGWAKNIQYF
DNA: TGTGCCAGCAGTTTATCCATAGGACAGGGTTGGGCCAAAAACATTCAGTACTTC

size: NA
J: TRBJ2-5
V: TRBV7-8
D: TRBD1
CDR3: CASSYIILRQGKETQYF
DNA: TGTGCCAGCAGCTACATCATTCTGAGACAGGGGAAAGAGACCCAGTACTTC

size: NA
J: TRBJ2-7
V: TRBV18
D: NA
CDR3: CASSPQTDSSYEQYF
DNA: TGTGCCAGCTCACCTCAGACTGATAGCTCCTACGAGCAGTACTTC

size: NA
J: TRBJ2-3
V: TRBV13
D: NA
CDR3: CASSLESGESDTQYF
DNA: TGTGCCAGCAGCTTAGAGTCAGGGGAGTCAGATACGCAGTATTTT

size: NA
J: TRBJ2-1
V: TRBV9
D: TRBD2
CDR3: CASSGGNMGRDEQFF
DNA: TGTGCCAGCAGCGGAGGGAATATGGGGAGGGATGAGCAGTTCTTC

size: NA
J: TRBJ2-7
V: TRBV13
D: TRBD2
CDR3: CASSTTSGGAKEQYF
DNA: TGTGCCAGCAGCACCACTAGCGGGGGGGCCAAAGAGCAGTACTTC

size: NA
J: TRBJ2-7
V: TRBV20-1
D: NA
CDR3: CSAGAGAYEQYF
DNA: TGCAGTGCCGGGGCTGGAGCCTACGAGCAGTACTTC

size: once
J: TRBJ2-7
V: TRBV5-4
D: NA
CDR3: CASSLTAGLNSYEQYF
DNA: TGTGCCAGCAGCTTGACCGCCGGACTTAACTCCTACGAGCAGTACTTC

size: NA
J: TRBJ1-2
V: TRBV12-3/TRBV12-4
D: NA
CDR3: CASSLTQGVNYGYTF
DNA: TGTGCCAGCAGTCTCACTCAAGGGGTGAACTATGGCTACACCTTC

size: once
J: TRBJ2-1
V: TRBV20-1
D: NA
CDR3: CSAVGLTNEQFF
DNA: TGCAGTGCTGTTGGACTTACCAATGAGCAGTTCTTC

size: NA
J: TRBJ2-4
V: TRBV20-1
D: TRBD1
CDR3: CSAWKDRGDIQYF
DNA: TGCAGTGCCTGGAAGGACAGGGGGGACATTCAGTACTTC

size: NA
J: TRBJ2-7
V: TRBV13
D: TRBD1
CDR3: CASINRGSSYEQYF
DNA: TGTGCCAGCATCAACAGGGGTTCCTCCTACGAGCAGTACTTC

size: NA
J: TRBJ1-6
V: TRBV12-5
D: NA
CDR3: CASGLQYSPLHF
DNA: TGTGCTAGTGGTTTGCAGTATTCACCCCTCCACTTT

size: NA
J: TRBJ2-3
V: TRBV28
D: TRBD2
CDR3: CASSSGVFGDTQYF
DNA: TGTGCCAGCTCTAGCGGCGTGTTTGGAGATACGCAGTATTTT

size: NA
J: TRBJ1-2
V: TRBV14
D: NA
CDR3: CASSQDGRDYGYTF
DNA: TGTGCCAGCAGCCAAGATGGCAGGGACTATGGCTACACCTTC

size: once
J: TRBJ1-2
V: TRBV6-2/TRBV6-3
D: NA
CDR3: CASSLFDYGYTF
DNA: TGTGCCAGCAGTTTATTCGACTATGGCTACACCTTC

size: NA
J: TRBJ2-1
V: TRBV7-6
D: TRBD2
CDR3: CASSLEPSGGYNEQFF
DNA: TGTGCCAGCAGCTTAGAGCCTAGCGGGGGCTACAATGAGCAGTTCTTC

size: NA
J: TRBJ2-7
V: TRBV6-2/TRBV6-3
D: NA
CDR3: CASSYSTRTNYEQYF
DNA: TGTGCCAGCAGTTACTCGACTAGGACTAACTACGAGCAGTACTTC

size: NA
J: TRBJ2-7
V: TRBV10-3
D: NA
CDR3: CAISRTDSYEQYF
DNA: TGTGCCATCAGCAGGACAGACTCCTACGAGCAGTACTTC

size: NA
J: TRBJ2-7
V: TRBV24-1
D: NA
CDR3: CATSLGTTQYF
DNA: TGTGCCACCAGTTTGGGAACAACCCAGTACTTC

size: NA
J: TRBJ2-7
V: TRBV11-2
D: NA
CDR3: CASSLTVYEQYF
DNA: TGTGCCAGCAGCTTAACAGTCTACGAGCAGTACTTC

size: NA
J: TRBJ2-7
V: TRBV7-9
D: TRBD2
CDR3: CASTSGRALYEQYF
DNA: TGTGCCAGCACCAGCGGGAGGGCCCTCTACGAGCAGTACTTC

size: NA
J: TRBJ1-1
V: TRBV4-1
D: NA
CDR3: CASSHSGGAEAFF
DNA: TGCGCCAGCAGCCATTCGGGGGGGGCTGAAGCTTTCTTT

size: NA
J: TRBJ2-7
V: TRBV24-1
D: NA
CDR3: CATSDLLPGLTDEQYF
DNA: TGTGCCACCAGTGATTTGCTCCCAGGGCTCACCGACGAGCAGTACTTC

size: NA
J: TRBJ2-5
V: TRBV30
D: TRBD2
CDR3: CAWSPRGRVVETQYF
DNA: TGTGCCTGGAGTCCCCGGGGGAGGGTGGTAGAGACCCAGTACTTC

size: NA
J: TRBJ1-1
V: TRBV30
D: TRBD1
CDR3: CAWSPGRGPEAFF
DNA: TGTGCCTGGAGTCCCGGCAGGGGGCCTGAAGCTTTCTTT

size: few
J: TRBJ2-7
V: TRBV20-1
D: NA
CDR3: CSARDGGTVEQYF
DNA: TGCAGTGCTAGAGATGGGGGGACTGTCGAGCAGTACTTC